Each of the 27 T cell receptor beta chains below was sequenced from the same sample in a study of PD-1 blockade in classical Hodgkin lymphoma. Measured with immunoSEQ multiplex PCR; TCRdb has only the in-frame clones, and not every one. The data contain approximately 9,900 clones, over 70% of them seen just once; the ten biggest clones take up about 10%. Time point described: cycle 4 day 1 (C4D1), after less than 7 weeks of nivolumab. No patient escaped relapse after autologous stem cell transplantation, and brentuximab vedotin exposure varied. Thawed PBMCs were subjected to magnetic negative selection, which yielded isolated CD8+ T cells. This specimen was CD8+ T cells from blood, taken before the fourth cycle of nivolumab. The receptors were sampled from a human donor with classical Hodgkin lymphoma.

The chain links TRBV7-2 to TRBJ2-7, with D possibly matching TRBD1 (6 bases). The CDR3 runs to 14 residues. Trimming took off 3 bases at V and 5 bases at J, with 14 bases between the two ends. Germline CDR1 is SGHTA and CDR2 is FQGNSA. The CDR3 sequence is CASSFTDRDNEQYF. CDR3 DNA: TGTGCCAGCAGCTTCACCGACCGGGACAACGAGCAGTACTTC.

The rearrangement uses TRBV7-2 and TRBJ2-7, with D hard to call. V was cut by 4 bases and J by 0 bases, with 10 bases left in between. From germline, CDR1 is SGHTA and CDR2 FQGNSA. The CDR3 is 14 residues long. The CDR3: CASSSPQSSYEQYF. The CDR3 region has the DNA TGTGCCAGCAGCTCGCCCCAGAGCTCCTACGAGCAGTACTTC.

The V and J genes are TRBV2 and TRBJ1-2, with 8 bases aligning to TRBD1. V trimming: 8 bases; J trimming: 2 bases; junction bases outside the gene matches: 10. The CDR3 has 15 residues. The germline V gene has CDR1 SNHLY and CDR2 FYNNEI. The DNA of the CDR3 is TGTGCCAGCCTAGCCCGGGACAGGTTAAACTATGGCTACACCTTC. Translated: CASLARDRLNYGYTF.

The chain combines TRBV7-6 with TRBJ1-1; D gene unclear. The V and J ends lost 1 base and 5 bases respectively, with 14 bases between them. Per the germline V gene, CDR1 is SGHVS and CDR2 is FNYEAQ. There are 15 residues in the CDR3. CDR3 bases: TGTGCCAGCAGCTTAGGAACCGAAGGGTGGACTGAAGCTTTCTTT. It encodes CASSLGTEGWTEAFF.

V and J are TRBV19 and TRBJ2-3; D might be TRBD1 or TRBD2, each matching 5 bases. Trimming left V 0 bases short and J 3 bases short, with 10 bases between. Germline V gene data show CDR1 as LNHDA and CDR2 as SQIVND (reference sequence). CDR3 length: 15 residues. The CDR3 here is CASSIERGPTDTQYF. CDR3 DNA: TGTGCCAGTAGTATAGAGAGGGGTCCGACAGATACGCAGTATTTT.

In DNA form, the CDR3 reads TGTGCCAGCAGCGTCTCGGGACAGGGGAGAAATGAGCAGTTCTTC. It yields the protein CASSVSGQGRNEQFF. The chain links TRBV9 to TRBJ2-1, with 10 nucleotides matching TRBD1. The V gene end was trimmed by 2 bases and the J gene end by 7 bases; junction bases not matched to a gene: 6. The CDR3 runs to 15 residues. Germline V lookup: CDR1 SGDLS, CDR2 YYNGEE.

The chain carries TRBV28 and TRBJ2-1; 9 bases align to TRBD1. J was trimmed by 0 bases and V by 6 bases; bases with no gene match: 6. There are 16 residues in the CDR3. CDR1 is MDHEN, CDR2 SYDVKM, per germline. Here the CDR3 reads CASSNDRGSSYNEQFF. In DNA form, the CDR3 reads TGTGCCAGCAGCAACGACAGGGGGAGCTCCTACAATGAGCAGTTCTTC.

The chain carries TRBV6-6 and TRBJ1-1, with no clear D. Germline V CDR1 and CDR2: MNHNY, SVGAGI (reference sequence). CDR3 length: 14 residues. V lost 5 bases, J lost 5 bases, and 15 bases lay in between. This chain's CDR3 is CASSDHGVRTEAFF. DNA of the CDR3: TGTGCCAGCAGTGACCACGGGGTACGGACTGAAGCTTTCTTT.

This chain connects TRBV29-1 to TRBJ2-1; tentatively, D is TRBD1 or TRBD2 (5 bases each). Per the germline V gene, CDR1 is SQVTM and CDR2 is ANQGSEA. The V end was cut by 7 bases, the J end by 2 bases, with 12 bases between. The CDR3 is 13 amino acids. The CDR3 is CSAALGPYNEQFF. CDR3 DNA: TGCAGCGCAGCGCTGGGACCCTACAATGAGCAGTTCTTC.

This clone was counted between two and nine times. The CDR3 protein is CASSSGPYYEQYF. CDR3 sequence (DNA): TGTGCCAGCAGCTCGGGACCGTACTACGAGCAGTACTTC. The chain is built from TRBV9 and TRBJ2-7; D is possibly TRBD1 or TRBD2 (5 bases each). This CDR3 spans 13 amino acids. Between the trimmed V and J ends, which lost 4 bases and 3 bases, there was a span of 11 bases. The germline gives CDR1 SGDLS, CDR2 YYNGEE. The full variable domain, with the rest looked up from reference TRBV9 and TRBJ2-7, is DSGVTQTPKHLITATGQRVTLRCSPRSGDLSVYWYQQSLDQGLQFLIQYYNGEERAKGNILERFSAQQFPDLHSELNLSSLELGDSALYFCASSSGPYYEQYFGPGTRLTVT.

This chain uses TRBV5-1 with TRBJ1-1; a weak D match, TRBD1 (6 bases). V was cut by 4 bases and J by 4 bases, with 14 bases left in between. Per germline, CDR1 SGHRS and CDR2 YFSETQ. The CDR3 spans 14 residues. The CDR3 loop is CASSRGQLATEAFF. The CDR3, as DNA: TGCGCCAGCAGCCGTGGACAGCTTGCCACTGAAGCTTTCTTT.

The rearrangement links TRBV19 to TRBJ2-3; D remains ambiguous. This CDR3 is built from 14 residues. Germline loops: CDR1 LNHDA, CDR2 SQIVND (reference sequence). V lost 2 bases to trimming and J lost 2 bases, with 8 bases between them. CDR3 bases: TGTGCCAGTAGTATAACCCCAGCCACAGATACGCAGTATTTT. It yields the protein CASSITPATDTQYF. Complete variable domain (other parts from reference TRBV19 and TRBJ2-3): DGGITQSPKYLFRKEGQNVTLSCEQNLNHDAMYWYRQDPGQGLRLIYYSQIVNDFQKGDIAEGYSVSREKKESFPLTVTSAQKNPTAFYLCASSITPATDTQYFGPGTRLTVL.

The chain carries TRBV6-6 and TRBJ1-1, with D uncertain. This CDR3 comprises 12 residues. V was clipped by 8 bases and J by 6 bases, with 13 bases between them. Germline lookup yields CDR1 MNHNY and CDR2 SVGAGI (reference sequence). This CDR3 is CASSGGPAEAFF. CDR3 DNA: TGTGCCAGCTCGGGCGGCCCAGCTGAAGCTTTCTTT.

The genes are TRBV2 and TRBJ2-3; 9 bases match TRBD1. V shed 1 base and J 2 bases; nucleotides not matched to a gene: 7. The CDR3 covers 17 residues. Germline V lookup: CDR1 SNHLY, CDR2 FYNNEI. CDR3 DNA: TGTGCCAGCAGTGAAGAAGGGGACAGGGACTACACAGATACGCAGTATTTT. Residues: CASSEEGDRDYTDTQYF.

The genes are TRBV27 and TRBJ2-1, with D perhaps matching TRBD1 (6 bases). This CDR3 contains 14 residues. CDR1 and CDR2 from the germline V gene are MNHEY and SMNVEV (reference sequence). V was cut by 2 bases and J by 4 bases, with 9 bases left in between. CDR3 loop: CASSLGQGYNEQFF. The CDR3 bases are TGTGCCAGCAGTTTAGGGCAGGGGTACAATGAGCAGTTCTTC.

This chain joins TRBV5-1 and TRBJ2-7; TRBD1 agrees at 11 bases. CDR3 length: 15 amino acids. Per the germline V gene, CDR1 is SGHRS and CDR2 is YFSETQ. V lost 0 bases to trimming and J lost 4 bases; unmatched junction nucleotides: 3. CDR3 bases: TGCGCCAGCAGCTTGGCAGGACAGGGGGCTTACGAGCAGTACTTC. Translation: CASSLAGQGAYEQYF.

This rearrangement joins TRBV4-3 to TRBJ2-3; 8 nucleotides match TRBD2. This CDR3 spans 18 amino acids. Germline-derived CDR1 and CDR2 are LGHNA and YSLEER. V lost 3 bases and J lost 0; bases outside the gene matches: 11. In nucleotides, the CDR3 is TGCGCCAGCAGCCATAGACGGAAGCGGGAGTCAAGCACAGATACGCAGTATTTT. Translation gives CASSHRRKRESSTDTQYF.

CDR3 residues: CSVAGLAGRTDTQYF. The DNA for the CDR3 is TGCAGCGTGGCGGGACTAGCGGGCCGCACAGATACGCAGTATTTT. J is TRBJ2-3 and V is TRBV29-1; TRBD2 matches at 12 bases. The CDR3 spans 15 residues. Losses at the gene ends were 6 bases for V and 1 base for J; bases not matched to a gene: 5. CDR1 and CDR2 from the germline V gene are SQVTM and ANQGSEA.

The chain carries TRBV6-1 and TRBJ2-1; TRBD2 aligns across 10 bases. CDR3 length: 15 amino acids. The V gene's germline CDR1 is MNHNS and CDR2 SASEGT. The V segment lost 3 bases and the J segment 8 bases; nucleotides outside the gene matches: 7. The CDR3 nucleotides read TGTGCCAGCAGTGAGAAGGTAGCGGGAGGAGATGAGCAGTTCTTC. It codes for CASSEKVAGGDEQFF.

This clone was found a few times. V usage is TRBV6-5 and J usage is TRBJ1-4, with TRBD1 identical over 8 bases. The CDR3 consists of 15 residues. Germline lookup yields CDR1 MNHEY and CDR2 SVGAGI. V lost 5 bases, J lost 5 bases, and 7 bases stayed unmatched. The CDR3 is CASSQSDRENEKLFF. CDR3 nucleotides: TGTGCCAGCAGTCAATCGGACAGGGAGAATGAAAAACTGTTTTTT.

This rearrangement joins TRBV28 to TRBJ2-5; weak D call: TRBD1 (5 bases). Trimming took 5 bases from V and 3 from J, leaving 16 bases between them. Per the germline V gene, CDR1 is MDHEN and CDR2 is SYDVKM. The CDR3 consists of 15 residues. The chain's CDR3 is CASSGAREEKETQYF. CDR3 nucleotide sequence: TGTGCCAGCAGTGGGGCCCGAGAGGAGAAAGAGACCCAGTACTTC.

In this sample, this clone turned up a few times. The chain has TRBV30 and TRBJ1-2, with 7 bases aligning to TRBD1. V lost 4 bases to trimming and J lost 3 bases; unmatched junction nucleotides: 8. Germline V gene sequence: CDR1 GTSNPN, CDR2 SVGIG (reference sequence). The CDR3 is 14 amino acids. The CDR3 DNA reads as TGTGCCTGGACCCCCACAGGGGTGGACTATGGCTACACCTTC. Its translation is CAWTPTGVDYGYTF.

V gene TRBV27 combines with J gene TRBJ2-2, with D unclear. Per germline, CDR1 MNHEY and CDR2 SMNVEV (reference sequence). The V end was cut by 5 bases, the J end by 0 bases, with 10 bases between. CDR3 length equals 15 residues. The CDR3 DNA reads as TGTGCCAGCAGTGGGTTAGACGCGAACACCGGGGAGCTGTTTTTT. Amino acid sequence: CASSGLDANTGELFF.

The genes are TRBV28 and TRBJ2-5, with 14 bases fitting TRBD2. The CDR3 is 17 amino acids. Losses at the gene ends were 0 bases for V and 5 bases for J; bases not matched to a gene: 5. Germline CDR1 is MDHEN and CDR2 is SYDVKM. CDR3 DNA sequence: TGTGCCAGCAGTTTATGGACTAGCGGGAGGGCCCTGGAGACCCAGTACTTC. Amino acids: CASSLWTSGRALETQYF.

This chain connects TRBV13 to TRBJ2-1; D not certain. Germline lookup yields CDR1 PRHDT and CDR2 FYEKMQ (reference sequence). V lost 2 bases and J lost 8, with 22 bases in between. The length of the CDR3 is 17 residues. In DNA form, the CDR3 reads TGTGCCAGCAGCTTATATCTGGGGTCCGCGAATAGGGATGAGCAGTTCTTC. This sequence encodes CASSLYLGSANRDEQFF.

As regards this clone: The conserved closing phenylalanine or tryptophan is absent in this CDR3, likely reflecting a read error. The chain combines TRBV28 with TRBJ1-5; 9 bases agree with TRBD1. Germline assignment: CDR1 MDHEN and CDR2 SYDVKM. The J segment lost 2 bases and the V segment lost 5 bases, leaving 10 bases of the junction unmatched. This CDR3 comprises 17 residues. The CDR3 protein is CASSTLTGGRGNQPQHV. CDR3 DNA sequence: TGTGCCAGCAGTACATTGACAGGGGGGCGTGGCAATCAGCCCCAGCATGTT.

The CDR3 DNA is TGTGCCAGCCGGACAGGGAGGGGAAATGGCTACACCTTC. The encoded protein is CASRTGRGNGYTF. The V gene is TRBV2, the J gene TRBJ1-2; 8 bases line up with TRBD1. The CDR3 has 13 amino acids. Germline-derived CDR1 and CDR2 are SNHLY and FYNNEI. The trim removed 8 bases at V and 6 bases at J, leaving 8 bases unmatched. The complete variable domain, with remaining parts taken from reference TRBV2 and TRBJ1-2, reads EPEVTQTPSHQVTQMGQEVILRCVPISNHLYFYWYRQILGQKVEFLVSFYNNEISEKSEIFDDQFSVERPDGSNFTLKIRSTKLEDSAMYFCASRTGRGNGYTFGSGTRLTVV.